This note documents a single T cell receptor beta chain sequence. Its antigen is not yet known. No clone much larger than this one lies a single base away; base qualities are absent. RNA was extracted with the RNeasy kit and roughly 0.45 to 1 ug was reverse transcribed using random hexamers. The immunoSEQ multiplex PCR assay, which covers 54 Vbeta and 13 Jbeta segments, was used to amplify TCR beta CDR3 regions. Bias from PCR amplification was corrected by using a synthetic template baseline for primer optimization and for computational correction. In the original analysis: Reads were annotated to V, D and J genes per IMGT and analyzed with immunoSEQ Analyzer, keeping only productive sequences. Clonality was calculated as one minus the Shannon entropy normalized by log2 of the number of productive unique sequences. For each patient and control, public and private clones were evaluated within the 100 most prevalent clones. Clones were defined as Susac-specific when absent from the healthy and MS cohorts, from about 1,100 published viral clones and from other ImmuneACCESS disease sequences. TCRdb itself trimmed the public reads at Q25 with fastp, ran MiXCR and retained productive beta chains. Identical CDR3 protein sequences are pooled into one entry, listed with their most common genes and DNA. The V and J calls here are based on TCRdb, not the publication. The sample data list some 200,000 distinct CDR3 sequences, and approximately 96% of these were observed just once. Of the sample, 0.09% to 0.1% is held by the ten largest clones.

This specimen belongs to a study of CD8 T cells in Susac syndrome (dated by TCRdb to between 2017 and 2020). For context, the study as a whole: Of the Susac syndrome patients who were sequenced, roughly 6 had clinically active disease and roughly eight were in clinical remission. At blood withdrawal, Susac syndrome patients were therapy-naive, treated with corticosteroids (with IVIg additionally given to some), or treated with IVIg alone. Whether CD8+ T cell activation and differentiation in Susac syndrome was antigen driven was tested using repertoire sequencing. Here is what the overall study found, with its caveats: The number of individuals in the TCR sequencing and HLA analysis was acknowledged as relatively small. In the CD4+ T cell repertoire of Susac syndrome patients, clonal expansion was not detected.

High-throughput TCR beta sequencing profiled peripheral blood CD8+ and CD4+ T cells from healthy donors, Susac syndrome patients and multiple sclerosis patients. The Susac syndrome patients fulfilled recently defined diagnostic criteria for definite or probable disease. Bulk CD8+ and CD4+ T cells were purified magnetically by negative isolation, whereas CD8+ TEMRA cells were enriched by FACS. Blood was collected in EDTA tubes and processed within 24 hours, with PBMCs isolated through density gradient centrifugation. PBMCs intended for TCR sequencing were frozen in liquid nitrogen and were later thawed in a 37 degrees C water bath. The sorted or isolated CD4+, CD8+ and CD8+ TEMRA cells had a purity of 90% or higher. Counted from cysteine to phenylalanine, this CDR3 has 12 amino acids. The retained sequence is limited to the CDR3, 36 bases, with the frame set at the first base. The germline V end is reduced by 6 bases and the J end by 7 bases; junction bases left unmatched: 7. The germline V gene supplies CDR1 SQVTM and CDR2 ANQGSEA.

This sequence originates from a human donor with Susac syndrome. The rearranged segments are TRBV29-1 and TRBJ2-7, and 9 junction bases match TRBD1. Sequencing was performed on CD4+ T cells from PBMCs. The DNA sequence is given as TGCAGCGTCTCACAGGGGGCACGGGAGCAGTACTTC. Its protein is CSVSQGAREQYF.